The clone carrying this T cell receptor beta chain was recorded a few times. Its antigen is undetermined. Time point described: pre-sensitization, week 0. The treatment was: therapeutic diphenylcyclopropenone sensitization with weekly scalp DPC. Alopecia patients deemed DPC-suitable, aged 18 to 70, excluding pregnancy. These data come from a study of human T cells and chemical hapten exposure. Looking at the study overall: Diphenylcyclopropenone was applied weekly to patients' scalps across the roughly 23-week study. Findings of the study overall: Healthy people's immune response may differ from that of the donors, who had alopecia.

The library tagged individual cDNA molecules with unique molecular identifiers. TCRdb used MiXCR to reprocess the RACE reads, holding one entry per CDR3 protein. The profile shows approximately 260,000 distinct CDR3 sequences, 7.5% to 9% of them singletons. The CDR3 runs to 12 residues. Deletions cut 6 bases from V and 5 bases from J, with 10 bases between. Germline V gene sequence: CDR1 SGHAT, CDR2 FQNNGV. The sequencing here drew on whole blood, taken in connection with sensitization to the hapten diphenylcyclopropenone (DPC). The clonotype was recovered from a man between 18 and 35 years old with alopecia areata. Some clones in this sample may be carry-over from other donors' samples. The V gene is TRBV11-2, the J gene TRBJ1-1, with D perhaps matching TRBD1 (5 bases). CDR3: CASRLGGTEAFF. The DNA for the CDR3 is TGTGCCAGCAGACTTGGGGGGACTGAAGCTTTCTTT. The whole variable domain, filled in from reference TRBV11-2 and TRBJ1-1, reads EAGVAQSPRYKIIEKRQSVAFWCNPISGHATLYWYQQILGQGPKLLIQFQNNGVVDDSQLPKDRFSAERLKGVDSTLKIQPAKLEDSAVYLCASRLGGTEAFFGQGTRLTVV.